The sequence of this TCR beta chain was determined in a study of T-cell reconstitution after alpha-beta-depleted transplantation in children. Whole-study results and caveats: Newly produced T cells mostly accounted for T-cell counts and diversity one year post-transplant. Alpha-beta T cells about two months after transplant reportedly derived from several hundred expanded graft clones.

Germline V gives CDR1 MGHDK, CDR2 SYGVNS. Deletions cut 10 bases from V and 4 bases from J, with 10 bases between. The CDR3 contains 11 residues. Points on this clonotype: Its specificity is unknown. A single base separates this from a much larger clone, so it may be a read error.

The TCRbeta library was prepared with unique molecular identifiers. TCRdb analysed the PCR reads with MiXCR anew, one entry per CDR3 protein. Of 200,000 to 250,000 distinct CDR3 sequences in the sample, 8.2% were seen once. The clonotype originates from a male patient younger than 18 who had a stem cell transplant for acute lymphoblastic leukemia, so the T cells may come from the graft donor. The chain links TRBV25-1 to TRBJ1-1; unclear D gene. Specimen: PBMCs, mostly from graft donor cells, collected 180 days after TCRalphabeta/CD19-depleted stem cell transplant. The CDR3 here is CATISATEAFF. Written as DNA, the CDR3 is TGTGCCACCATTTCTGCCACTGAAGCTTTCTTT.